The text below deals with one T cell receptor (beta chain). These data are taken from a study of blood T cell repertoires in COVID-19. On the study more broadly: Samples came from the United States, Italy and Spain, spanning acute and convalescent COVID-19.

Participant reports of clinical history set cohort assignment. The junction had 6 bases not matched to a gene; V was cut back by 1 base and J by 6 bases. The germline gives CDR1 MGHRA, CDR2 YSYEKL. The length of the CDR3 is 16 residues. Profiling relied on immunoSEQ multiplex PCR, and the TCRdb table lists in-frame clones only, not all of them. The sample carries 150,000 to 200,000 clones, roughly 80% recorded once. Specimen: PBMCs or T cells enriched from blood (not recorded which). The rearrangement uses TRBV4-1 and TRBJ2-3, with TRBD2 matching 11 bases. This TCR came from a woman in her 40s with acute COVID-19. For the CDR3, the DNA is TGCGCCAGCAGCCAAGGGATTGGGACTAGCGGCGATACGCAGTATTTT. Its translation: CASSQGIGTSGDTQYF.